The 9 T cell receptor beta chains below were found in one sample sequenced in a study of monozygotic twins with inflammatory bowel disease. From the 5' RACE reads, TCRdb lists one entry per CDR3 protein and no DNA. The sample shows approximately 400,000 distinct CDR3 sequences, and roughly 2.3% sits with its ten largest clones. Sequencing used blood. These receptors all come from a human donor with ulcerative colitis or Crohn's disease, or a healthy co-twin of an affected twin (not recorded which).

CDR3 amino acids: CAWSRGRTYEQYF. The V gene is TRBV30, the J gene TRBJ2-7. Germline V CDR1 and CDR2: GTSNPN, SVGIG (reference sequence). CDR3 length: 13 amino acids.

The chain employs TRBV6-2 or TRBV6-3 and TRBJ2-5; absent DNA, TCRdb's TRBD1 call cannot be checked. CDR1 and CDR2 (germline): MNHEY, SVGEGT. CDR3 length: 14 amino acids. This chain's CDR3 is CASSSDRGKETQYF.

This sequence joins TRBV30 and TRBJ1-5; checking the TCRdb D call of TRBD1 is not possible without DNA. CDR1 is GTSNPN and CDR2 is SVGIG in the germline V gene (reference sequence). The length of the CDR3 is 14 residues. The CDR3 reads CAWKAWGGNQPQHF.

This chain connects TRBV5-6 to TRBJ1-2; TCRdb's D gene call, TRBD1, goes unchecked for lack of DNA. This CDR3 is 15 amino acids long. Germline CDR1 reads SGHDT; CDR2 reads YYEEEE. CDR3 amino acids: CASSYRGSRANGYTF.

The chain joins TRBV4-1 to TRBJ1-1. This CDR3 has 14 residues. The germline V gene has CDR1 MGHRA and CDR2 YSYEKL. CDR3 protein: CASGEGSWNTEAFF.

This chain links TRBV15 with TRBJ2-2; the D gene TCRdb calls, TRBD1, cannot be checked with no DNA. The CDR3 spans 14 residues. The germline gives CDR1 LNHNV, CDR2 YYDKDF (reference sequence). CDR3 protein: CATSRDRGAGELFF.

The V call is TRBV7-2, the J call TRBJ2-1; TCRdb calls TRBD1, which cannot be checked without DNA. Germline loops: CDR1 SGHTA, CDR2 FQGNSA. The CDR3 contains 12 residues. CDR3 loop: CASSSSGIEQFF. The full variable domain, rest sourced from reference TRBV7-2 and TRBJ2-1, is GAGVSQSPSNKVTEKGKDVELRCDPISGHTALYWYRQSLGQGLEFLIYFQGNSAPDKSGLPSDRFSAERTGGSVSTLTIQRTQQEDSAVYLCASSSSGIEQFFGPGTRLTVL.

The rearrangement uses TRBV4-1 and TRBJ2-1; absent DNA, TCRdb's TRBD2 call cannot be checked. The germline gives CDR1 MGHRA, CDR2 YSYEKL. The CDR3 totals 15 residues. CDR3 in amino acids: CASTVAGGSYNEQFF.

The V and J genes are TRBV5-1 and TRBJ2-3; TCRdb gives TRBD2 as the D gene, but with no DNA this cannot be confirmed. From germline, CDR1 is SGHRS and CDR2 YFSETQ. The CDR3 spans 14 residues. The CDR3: CASSSGTPADTQYF.